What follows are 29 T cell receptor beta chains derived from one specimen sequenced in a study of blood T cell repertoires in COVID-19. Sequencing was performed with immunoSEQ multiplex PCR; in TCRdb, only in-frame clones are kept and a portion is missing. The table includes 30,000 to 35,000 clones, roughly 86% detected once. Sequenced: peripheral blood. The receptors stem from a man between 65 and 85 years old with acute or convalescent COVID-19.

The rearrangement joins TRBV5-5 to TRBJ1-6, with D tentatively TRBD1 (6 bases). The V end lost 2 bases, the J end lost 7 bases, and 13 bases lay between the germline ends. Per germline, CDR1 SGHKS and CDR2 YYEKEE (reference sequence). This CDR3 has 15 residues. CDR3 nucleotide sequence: TGTGCCAGCAGCTTACAGGGTTTACTCAATTCACCCCTCCACTTT. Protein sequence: CASSLQGLLNSPLHF. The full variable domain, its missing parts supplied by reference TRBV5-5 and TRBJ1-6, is DAGVTQSPTHLIKTRGQQVTLRCSPISGHKSVSWYQQVLGQGPQFIFQYYEKEERGRGNFPDRFSARQFPNYSSELNVNALLLGDSALYLCASSLQGLLNSPLHFGNGTRLTVT.

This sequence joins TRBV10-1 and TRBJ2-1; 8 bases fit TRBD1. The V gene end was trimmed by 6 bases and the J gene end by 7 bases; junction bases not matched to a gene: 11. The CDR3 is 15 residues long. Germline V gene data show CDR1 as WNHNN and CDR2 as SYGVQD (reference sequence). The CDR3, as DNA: TGCGCCAGCAGCCCTTACAGGGGGGTATTGAATGAGCAGTTCTTC. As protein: CASSPYRGVLNEQFF.

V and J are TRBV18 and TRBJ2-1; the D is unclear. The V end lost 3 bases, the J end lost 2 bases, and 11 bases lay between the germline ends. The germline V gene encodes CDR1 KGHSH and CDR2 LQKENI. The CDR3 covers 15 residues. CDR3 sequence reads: CASSPPSIPYNEQFF. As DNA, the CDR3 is TGTGCCAGCTCACCTCCTAGTATCCCCTACAATGAGCAGTTCTTC.

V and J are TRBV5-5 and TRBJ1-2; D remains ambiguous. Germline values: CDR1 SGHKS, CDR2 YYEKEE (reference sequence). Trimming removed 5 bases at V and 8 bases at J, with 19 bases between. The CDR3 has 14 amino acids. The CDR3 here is CASRMAPRVGGYTF. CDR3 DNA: TGTGCCAGCAGGATGGCACCGAGGGTGGGAGGCTACACCTTC.

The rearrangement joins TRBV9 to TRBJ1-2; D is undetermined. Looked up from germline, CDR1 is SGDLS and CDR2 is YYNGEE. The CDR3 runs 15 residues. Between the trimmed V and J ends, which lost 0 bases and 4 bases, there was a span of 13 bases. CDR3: CASSVEEGFLYGYTF. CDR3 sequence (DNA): TGTGCCAGCAGCGTAGAAGAGGGATTCCTCTATGGCTACACCTTC.

In nucleotides, the CDR3 is TGTGCCAGCGGGTGGTGGGCAGGGGGCGCGGGTGAGCAGTTCTTC. Translation gives CASGWWAGGAGEQFF. The chain carries TRBV28 and TRBJ2-1, with TRBD1 matching 8 bases. This CDR3 is 15 amino acids long. Germline V gene lookup returns CDR1 MDHEN and CDR2 SYDVKM. V trimming: 8 bases; J trimming: 9 bases; junction bases outside the gene matches: 15.

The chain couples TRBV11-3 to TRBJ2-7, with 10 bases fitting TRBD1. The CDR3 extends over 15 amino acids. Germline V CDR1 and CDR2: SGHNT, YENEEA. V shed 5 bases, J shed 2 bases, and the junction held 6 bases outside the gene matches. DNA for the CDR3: TGTGCCAGCAGCCCCGACAGGGGGCCTCCCTACGAGCAGTACTTC. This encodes CASSPDRGPPYEQYF.

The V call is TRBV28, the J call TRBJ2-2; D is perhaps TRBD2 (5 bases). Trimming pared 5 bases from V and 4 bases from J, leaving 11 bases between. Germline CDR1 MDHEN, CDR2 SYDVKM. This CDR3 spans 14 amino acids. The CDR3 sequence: CASSPGVGTGELFF. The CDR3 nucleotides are TGTGCCAGCAGTCCCGGGGTTGGCACCGGGGAGCTGTTTTTT.

CDR3 sequence (DNA): TGTGCCTGGAGTACGACTAGCGGAGAGACCCAGTACTTC. Translation: CAWSTTSGETQYF. The chain has TRBV30 and TRBJ2-5; TRBD2 matches 9 bases. Per germline, CDR1 GTSNPN and CDR2 SVGIG (reference sequence). CDR3 length equals 13 residues. V was clipped by 2 bases and J by 4 bases; unmatched bases: 2. The variable domain in full, completed from reference TRBV30 and TRBJ2-5, reads SQTIHQWPATLVQPVGSPLSLECTVEGTSNPNLYWYRQAAGRGLQLLFYSVGIGQISSEVPQNLSASRPQDRQFILSSKKLLLSDSGFYLCAWSTTSGETQYFGPGTRLLVL.

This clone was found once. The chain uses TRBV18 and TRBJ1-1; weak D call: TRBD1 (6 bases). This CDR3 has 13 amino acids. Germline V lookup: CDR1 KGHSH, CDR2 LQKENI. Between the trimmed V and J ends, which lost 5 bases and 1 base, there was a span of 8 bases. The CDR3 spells CASSEDRNTEAFF. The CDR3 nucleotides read TGTGCCAGCTCAGAGGACAGGAACACTGAAGCTTTCTTT.

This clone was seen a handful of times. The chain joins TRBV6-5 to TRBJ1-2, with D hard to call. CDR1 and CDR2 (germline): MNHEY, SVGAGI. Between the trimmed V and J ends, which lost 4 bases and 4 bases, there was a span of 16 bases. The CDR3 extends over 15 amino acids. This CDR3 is CASSSRAGPLYGYTF. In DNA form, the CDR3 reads TGTGCCAGCAGTTCCCGCGCGGGCCCCCTCTATGGCTACACCTTC.

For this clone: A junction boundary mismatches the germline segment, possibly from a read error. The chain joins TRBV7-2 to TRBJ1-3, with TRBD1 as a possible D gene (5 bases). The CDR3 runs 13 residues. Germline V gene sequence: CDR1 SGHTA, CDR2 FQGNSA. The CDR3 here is CASSSGTGNTIYF. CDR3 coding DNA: TGTGCCAGTAGCTCAGGGACTGGAAACACCATATATTTT.

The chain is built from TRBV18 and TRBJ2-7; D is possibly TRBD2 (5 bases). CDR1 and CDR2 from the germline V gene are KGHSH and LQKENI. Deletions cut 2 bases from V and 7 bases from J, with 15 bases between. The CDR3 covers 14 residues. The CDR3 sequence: CASSPNSREREQYF. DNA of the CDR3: TGTGCCAGCTCACCAAATTCGAGGGAGCGGGAGCAGTACTTC.

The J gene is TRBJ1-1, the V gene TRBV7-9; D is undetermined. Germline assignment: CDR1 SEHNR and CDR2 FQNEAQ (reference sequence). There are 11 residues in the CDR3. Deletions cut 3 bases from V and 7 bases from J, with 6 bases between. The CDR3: CASSFAVEAFF. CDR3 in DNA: TGTGCCAGCAGCTTTGCGGTTGAAGCTTTCTTT.

The CDR3 sequence is CASMDFSYEQYF. The CDR3 nucleotides are TGTGCCAGCATGGACTTCTCCTACGAGCAGTACTTC. The chain has TRBV12-3 or TRBV12-4 and TRBJ2-7, with D possibly TRBD2 on 5 matching bases. CDR3 size: 12 residues. V shed 7 bases and J shed 0 bases, with 7 bases lying between them.

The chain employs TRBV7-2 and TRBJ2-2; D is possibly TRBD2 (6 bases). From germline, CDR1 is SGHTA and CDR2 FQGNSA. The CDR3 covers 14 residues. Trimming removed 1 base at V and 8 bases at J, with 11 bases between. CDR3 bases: TGTGCCAGCAGCTTAGTGGTCGCGGGAGGGGAGCTGTTTTTT. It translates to CASSLVVAGGELFF.

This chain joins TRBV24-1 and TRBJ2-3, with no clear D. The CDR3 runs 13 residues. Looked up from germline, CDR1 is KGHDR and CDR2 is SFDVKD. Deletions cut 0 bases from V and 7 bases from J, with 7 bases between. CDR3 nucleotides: TGTGCCACCAGTGATTTGGCTACCCATACGCAGTATTTT. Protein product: CATSDLATHTQYF.

CDR3 nucleotide sequence: TGTGCCAGCAGTTACCCGAGGGACAGGCGCATCACTGAAGCTTTCTTT. This encodes CASSYPRDRRITEAFF. The gene calls are TRBV6-5 and TRBJ1-1; 8 nucleotides match TRBD1. This CDR3 comprises 16 residues. With V trimmed by 2 bases and J by 4 bases, 9 bases remained unmatched. Looked up from germline, CDR1 is MNHEY and CDR2 is SVGAGI.

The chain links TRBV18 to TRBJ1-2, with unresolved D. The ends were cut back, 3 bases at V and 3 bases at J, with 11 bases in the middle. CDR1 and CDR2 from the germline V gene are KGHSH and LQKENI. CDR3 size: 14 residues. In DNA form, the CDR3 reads TGTGCCAGCTCACCCGGGATGTTTGACTATGGCTACACCTTC. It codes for CASSPGMFDYGYTF.

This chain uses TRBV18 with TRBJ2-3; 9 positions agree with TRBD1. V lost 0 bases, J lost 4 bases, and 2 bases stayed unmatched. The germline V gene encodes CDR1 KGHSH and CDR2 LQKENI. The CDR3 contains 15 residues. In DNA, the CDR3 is TGTGCCAGCTCACCACCGGGACAGGGAGCAGATACGCAGTATTTT. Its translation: CASSPPGQGADTQYF.

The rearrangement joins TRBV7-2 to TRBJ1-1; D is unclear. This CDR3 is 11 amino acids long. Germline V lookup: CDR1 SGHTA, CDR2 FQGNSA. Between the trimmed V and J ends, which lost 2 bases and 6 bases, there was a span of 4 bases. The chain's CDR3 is CASSLSSEAFF. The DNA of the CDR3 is TGTGCCAGCAGCTTATCGTCTGAAGCTTTCTTT.

CDR3 loop: CASSLVAGPKTQYF. CDR3 sequence (DNA): TGTGCCAGCAGCTTAGTGGCAGGTCCCAAGACCCAGTACTTC. The rearrangement uses TRBV7-2 and TRBJ2-5; D is undetermined. Per the germline V gene, CDR1 is SGHTA and CDR2 is FQGNSA. V dropped 1 base and J dropped 6 bases, with 12 bases sitting between them. This CDR3 spans 14 amino acids.

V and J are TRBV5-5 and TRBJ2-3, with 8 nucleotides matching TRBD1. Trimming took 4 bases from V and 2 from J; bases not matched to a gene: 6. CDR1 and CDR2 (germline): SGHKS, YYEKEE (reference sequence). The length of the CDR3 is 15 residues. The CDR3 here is CASSPGQVFTDTQYF. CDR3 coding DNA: TGTGCCAGCAGCCCGGGACAGGTCTTCACAGATACGCAGTATTTT.

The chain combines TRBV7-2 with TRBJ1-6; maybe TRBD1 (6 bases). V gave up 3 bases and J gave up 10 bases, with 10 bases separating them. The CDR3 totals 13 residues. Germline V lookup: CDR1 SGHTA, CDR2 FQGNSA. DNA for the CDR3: TGTGCCAGCAGCTTGGAGGGGGGGTCACCCCTCCACTTT. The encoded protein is CASSLEGGSPLHF.

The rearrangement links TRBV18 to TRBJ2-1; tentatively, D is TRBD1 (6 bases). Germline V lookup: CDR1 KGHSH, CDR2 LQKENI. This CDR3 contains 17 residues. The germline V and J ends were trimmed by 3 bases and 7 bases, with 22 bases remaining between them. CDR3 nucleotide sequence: TGTGCCAGCTCACCTCTGGACACCCTCCAGGGGAGAAATGAGCAGTTCTTC. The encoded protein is CASSPLDTLQGRNEQFF.

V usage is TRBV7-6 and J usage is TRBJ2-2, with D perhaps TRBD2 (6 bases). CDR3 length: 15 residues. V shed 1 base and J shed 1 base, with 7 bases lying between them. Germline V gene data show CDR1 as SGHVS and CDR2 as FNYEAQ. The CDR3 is CASSLGSGNTGELFF. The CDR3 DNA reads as TGTGCCAGCAGCTTAGGTAGCGGGAACACCGGGGAGCTGTTTTTT. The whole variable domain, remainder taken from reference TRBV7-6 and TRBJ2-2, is GAGVSQSPRYKVTKRGQDVALRCDPISGHVSLYWYRQALGQGPEFLTYFNYEAQQDKSGLPNDRFSAERPEGSISTLTIQRTEQRDSAMYRCASSLGSGNTGELFFGEGSRLTVL.

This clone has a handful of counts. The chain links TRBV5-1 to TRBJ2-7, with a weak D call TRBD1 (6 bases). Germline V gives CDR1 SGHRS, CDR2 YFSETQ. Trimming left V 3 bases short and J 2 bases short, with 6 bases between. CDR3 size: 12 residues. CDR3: CASSWDTYEQYF. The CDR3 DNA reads TGCGCCAGCAGCTGGGACACCTACGAGCAGTACTTC.

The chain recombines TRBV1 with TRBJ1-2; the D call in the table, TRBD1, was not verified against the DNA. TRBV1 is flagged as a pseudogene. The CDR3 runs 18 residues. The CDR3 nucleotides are TGCACCAGCAGCCAAGATTATGCGCAGGGGCGCGTAAACTATGGCTACACCTTC. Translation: CTSSQDYAQGRVNYGYTF.

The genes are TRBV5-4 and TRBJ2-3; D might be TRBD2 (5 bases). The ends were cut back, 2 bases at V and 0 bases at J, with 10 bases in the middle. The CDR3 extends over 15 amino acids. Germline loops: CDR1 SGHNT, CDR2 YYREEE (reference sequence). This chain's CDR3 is CASSFSPSSTDTQYF. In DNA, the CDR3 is TGTGCCAGCAGCTTTTCACCTAGCAGCACAGATACGCAGTATTTT.